Described below is a single TCR beta chain sequence and its context. Study processing details: Estimation of nucleated cell counts relied on the amplification of reference gene primers. The data were produced by immunoSEQ multiplex PCR, yet TCRdb's version contains in-frame clones alone and is incomplete. The DNA gave D and trimming, while V, J and clone size come from that table. Of some 70,000 clones detected, roughly three quarters appear once; the ten largest clones hold roughly 6.5%. The data belong to a study of blood T cell repertoires in COVID-19. Study summary: Samples taken during acute and convalescent COVID-19 were collected in the United States, Italy and Spain. T cells, B-cell-depleted T cells, or PBMCs provided the cDNA or gDNA that served as material.

Germline assignment: CDR1 PRHDT and CDR2 FYEKMQ (reference sequence). This CDR3 has 17 residues. V gave up 3 bases and J gave up 0 bases; unmatched junction bases: 6. Source material: peripheral blood. This sequence was found in a woman aged 55-70 years with acute or convalescent COVID-19. The V call is TRBV13, the J call TRBJ2-3, with TRBD2 matching 10 bases. In DNA, the CDR3 is TGTGCCAGCAGCTTGCAGCGGGGGGGCCTAAGCACAGATACGCAGTATTTT. Translating it yields CASSLQRGGLSTDTQYF. Based on the CDR3 plus reference TRBV13 and TRBJ2-3, the full variable domain is AAGVIQSPRHLIKEKRETATLKCYPIPRHDTVYWYQQGPGQDPQFLISFYEKMQSDKGSIPDRFSAQQFSDYHSELNMSSLELGDSALYFCASSLQRGGLSTDTQYFGPGTRLTVL.